The T cell receptor beta chain under discussion was sequenced for a study of blood T cell repertoires in COVID-19. The method was immunoSEQ multiplex PCR; TCRdb's version includes in-frame clones alone and lacks a portion of them. The sample records more than 130,000 clones, about 84% being singletons. V dropped 4 bases and J dropped 4 bases, with 4 bases sitting between them. Germline loops: CDR1 SGHTA, CDR2 FQGNSA. The CDR3 has 11 residues. The rearrangement links TRBV7-2 to TRBJ2-5; D is undetermined. This receptor was taken from a human donor in a cohort sampled during active COVID-19. Sequenced material: peripheral blood. CDR3: CASSSGETQYF. As DNA, the CDR3 is TGTGCCAGCAGCTCAGGAGAGACCCAGTACTTC.